These T cell receptor beta chains were read from a single sample in a study of T cell responses to AZD1222 COVID-19 vaccine. Sequencing was performed with immunoSEQ multiplex PCR; in TCRdb, only in-frame clones are kept and a portion is missing. Among about 100,000 clones listed, 85% to 90% were seen once. Sequencing was performed on peripheral blood, taken on day 0 of AZD1222 vaccination. These receptors all stem from an adult in good health. CDR3s include the opening cysteine and the closing phenylalanine or tryptophan. The D gene is left open where the match is weak. The size entry is marked missing in some rows and otherwise reads once, few, many or a size class.

j_gene,d_gene,abundance,v_gene,CDR3aa,CDR3nt
TRBJ1-2,-,-,TRBV19,CASSAANYGYTF,TGTGCCAGTAGTGCAGCTAACTATGGCTACACCTTC
TRBJ2-1,-,-,TRBV28,CASLINNEQFF,TGTGCCAGCCTCATTAACAATGAGCAGTTCTTC
TRBJ2-7,-,-,TRBV5-4,CASSLVGNEQYF,TGTGCCAGCAGCTTGGTTGGGAACGAGCAGTACTTC
TRBJ2-1,-,many,TRBV2,CASSEYVLNEQFF,TGTGCCAGCAGTGAATACGTTTTAAACGAGCAGTTCTTC
TRBJ2-5,-,-,TRBV5-1,CASSFQETQYF,TGCGCCAGCAGCTTCCAAGAGACCCAGTACTTC
TRBJ1-3,TRBD1,-,TRBV18,CASSAGQGSPGNTIYF,TGTGCCAGCTCAGCAGGACAGGGGTCCCCTGGAAACACCATATATTTT
TRBJ2-2,-,-,TRBV9,CASSVGEESNTGELFF,TGTGCCAGCAGCGTAGGAGAAGAATCGAACACCGGGGAGCTGTTTTTT
TRBJ2-1,-,-,TRBV6-2/TRBV6-3,CASSRGVGSGSYNEQFF,TGTGCCAGCAGTAGGGGGGTCGGGAGTGGCTCCTACAATGAGCAGTTCTTC
TRBJ1-5,-,-,TRBV27,CASSHREGSQPQHF,TGTGCCAGCAGTCACCGGGAGGGGAGTCAGCCCCAGCATTTT
TRBJ2-3,-,-,TRBV18,CASSQTSTDTQYF,TGTGCCAGCTCACAAACTAGCACAGATACGCAGTATTTT
TRBJ1-1,-,-,TRBV28,CASRERNTEAFF,TGTGCCAGCAGAGAAAGGAACACTGAAGCTTTCTTT
TRBJ1-2,-,-,TRBV28,CASRTSSRVNYGYTF,TGTGCCAGCAGGACCTCCTCGAGGGTTAACTATGGCTACACCTTC
TRBJ2-3,TRBD2,-,TRBV30,CAWSRTSGYSTDTQYF,TGTGCCTGGAGCCGGACTAGCGGGTATAGCACAGATACGCAGTATTTT
TRBJ1-1,-,-,TRBV28,CASSFRGINTEAFF,TGTGCCAGCAGTTTTAGGGGGATTAACACTGAAGCTTTCTTT
TRBJ1-6,-,-,TRBV4-2,CASRTRDGSSYNSPLHF,TGTGCCAGCCGGACGAGGGACGGAAGCTCCTATAATTCACCCCTCCACTTT
TRBJ1-1,-,-,TRBV7-3,CASSLGVRTEAFF,TGTGCCAGCAGCTTAGGTGTGAGGACTGAAGCTTTCTTT
TRBJ2-1,TRBD2,-,TRBV18,CASSPKLADSYNEQFF,TGTGCCAGCTCACCCAAACTAGCGGACTCCTACAATGAGCAGTTCTTC
TRBJ1-6,-,-,TRBV27,CASNGGSSYNSPLHF,TGTGCCAGCAACGGCGGTAGCTCCTATAATTCACCCCTCCACTTT
TRBJ2-1,TRBD2,once,TRBV27,CASSLLAGLNEQFF,TGTGCCAGCAGTTTATTAGCGGGTTTAAATGAGCAGTTCTTC
TRBJ1-2,-,once,TRBV7-3,CASSPSDSANYGYTF,TGTGCCAGCAGCCCTTCGGATTCAGCTAACTATGGCTACACCTTC
TRBJ2-1,TRBD2,-,TRBV7-6,CASSLASGGGSSYNEQFF,TGTGCCAGCAGCTTAGCCAGCGGCGGGGGGAGCTCCTACAATGAGCAGTTCTTC
TRBJ1-5,-,-,TRBV7-9,CASSSNRVGSNQPQHF,TGTGCCAGCAGCTCAAACAGGGTTGGCAGCAATCAGCCCCAGCATTTT
TRBJ1-5,-,-,TRBV19,CASSIGFGQPQHF,TGTGCCAGTAGTATCGGATTTGGGCAGCCCCAGCATTTT
TRBJ1-4,-,many,TRBV5-6,CASSLGWGTNEKLFF,TGTGCCAGCAGCCTGGGGTGGGGAACTAATGAAAAACTGTTTTTT
TRBJ1-5,-,-,TRBV7-2,CASSLDGPGSGQPQHF,TGTGCCAGCAGCTTAGACGGCCCAGGGTCCGGTCAGCCCCAGCATTTT
TRBJ1-5,-,-,TRBV27,CASRSAVISNQPQHF,TGTGCCAGCAGATCCGCGGTCATTAGCAATCAGCCCCAGCATTTT
TRBJ1-2,TRBD1,-,TRBV30,CATKIGGAGYGYTF,TGTGCCACGAAGATAGGGGGCGCGGGCTATGGCTACACCTTC
TRBJ2-3,TRBD2,-,TRBV19,CASGGLAGRTDTQYF,TGTGCCAGTGGGGGACTAGCGGGACGAACAGATACGCAGTATTTT
TRBJ2-1,TRBD1,-,TRBV6-2/TRBV6-3,CASSRGQGILNEQFF,TGTGCCAGCAGCCGCGGACAGGGGATTTTGAATGAGCAGTTCTTC